This record covers a single TCR beta chain. The antigen is not known. This CDR3 is 14 amino acids long. Trimming took 7 bases from V and 6 from J; bases not matched to a gene: 5. Germline values: CDR1 LNHDA, CDR2 SQIVND (reference sequence). Original analysis: ImmunoSEQ output held junction-only sequences without quality scores, so filtering differed. Using immunoSEQ multiplex PCR, the repertoire was profiled, and TCRdb retains in-frame clones only, with some absent. Clone size and V and J calls were adopted from that table, with D and trimming inferred from the DNA. Of 700,000 to 950,000 clones listed, 95% to 97% are singletons. The entry originates in a study of shared clonotypes between healthy human individuals. The study, taken as a whole, reports: Among the subsets, naive ones generally showed larger estimated richness than memory ones.

Terminally differentiated effector memory CD45RA+ cells were excluded from the naive CD8 cells, which were CD45RO-negative and positively selected for CCR7. The clonotype originates from a man aged 25 to 40 in good health. Sequencing input: naive CD8+ T cells sorted from blood. The rearrangement joins TRBV19 to TRBJ2-1, with TRBD2 matching over 11 bases. The DNA for the CDR3 is TGTGCCAGTAAACTAGCGGGAGTTGTCAATGAGCAGTTCTTC. Translation: CASKLAGVVNEQFF.